These T cell receptor beta chains were read from a single sample in a study of blood T cell repertoires in COVID-19. The protocol was immunoSEQ multiplex PCR, while the TCRdb copy is restricted to in-frame clones and leaves out a portion. The data contain 99,000 or so clones, roughly four fifths of them singletons. Material for sequencing was peripheral blood. Source of these receptors: a man in his 60s with acute or convalescent COVID-19. Both conserved end residues are part of each CDR3. Fields, in order: V gene, D gene, CDR3 protein. D genes are given only for firm matches.

v_call: TRBV11-2; d_call: NA; cdr3_aa: CASSSWGGGKIFF
v_call: TRBV28; d_call: NA; cdr3_aa: CASSLVTGELFF
v_call: TRBV7-2; d_call: TRBD2; cdr3_aa: CASSLEAGGLEEQYF
v_call: TRBV4-1; d_call: NA; cdr3_aa: CASSQEVGQFVYGYTF
v_call: TRBV30; d_call: TRBD1; cdr3_aa: CAWLTAGTGVAF
v_call: TRBV6-2/TRBV6-3; d_call: TRBD1; cdr3_aa: CASSPKPGQAFYEQYF
v_call: TRBV10-3; d_call: TRBD1; cdr3_aa: CAISGGQGARYEQFF
v_call: TRBV11-3; d_call: NA; cdr3_aa: CASSLTDNEQFF
v_call: TRBV30; d_call: NA; cdr3_aa: CAWSAGGGGYTF
v_call: TRBV5-6; d_call: NA; cdr3_aa: CASSSPPPDRNYEQYF
v_call: TRBV28; d_call: TRBD1; cdr3_aa: CASSWDRVQYEQYF
v_call: TRBV10-3; d_call: TRBD2; cdr3_aa: CAISLAGPTDTQYF
v_call: TRBV3-1/TRBV3-2; d_call: TRBD1; cdr3_aa: CASSDGQGGEKLFF
v_call: TRBV7-9; d_call: NA; cdr3_aa: CASSLAGGRNTIYF
v_call: TRBV27; d_call: NA; cdr3_aa: CASSFSGVEQFF
v_call: TRBV6-5; d_call: NA; cdr3_aa: CATHRDTLRPEAFF
v_call: TRBV29-1; d_call: TRBD1; cdr3_aa: CSVDNGQAQETQYF
v_call: TRBV12-5; d_call: TRBD1; cdr3_aa: CASGLQGVTEAFF
v_call: TRBV5-6; d_call: NA; cdr3_aa: CASSSNADTQYF
v_call: TRBV6-5; d_call: TRBD1; cdr3_aa: CASIKGANTEAFF
v_call: TRBV6-5; d_call: NA; cdr3_aa: CASSYSQGGNQPQHF
v_call: TRBV27; d_call: NA; cdr3_aa: CASSFLWGATSTYEQYF
v_call: TRBV11-2; d_call: NA; cdr3_aa: CASSLALTDTQYF
v_call: TRBV7-3; d_call: TRBD2; cdr3_aa: CASSLMTSGGYEQFF
v_call: TRBV7-9; d_call: NA; cdr3_aa: CASSRGGGVSYGYTF
v_call: TRBV14; d_call: NA; cdr3_aa: CASSQDLTDTQYF
v_call: TRBV24-1; d_call: NA; cdr3_aa: CATSDPQLYTQYF
v_call: TRBV7-2; d_call: TRBD1; cdr3_aa: CASSLQTGEGYEQYF
v_call: TRBV19; d_call: TRBD1; cdr3_aa: CASRDRGNEQYF
v_call: TRBV11-2; d_call: TRBD2; cdr3_aa: CASSLGLANEQYF
v_call: TRBV9; d_call: TRBD2; cdr3_aa: CASSAGLAGVSWNEQFF
v_call: TRBV24-1; d_call: NA; cdr3_aa: CATSDDKTDTQYF
v_call: TRBV28; d_call: NA; cdr3_aa: CASGTTGLGDSPLHF
v_call: TRBV11-3; d_call: TRBD2; cdr3_aa: CASSKGLAGDEQFF
v_call: TRBV4-2; d_call: TRBD2; cdr3_aa: CASSQDGTSGTRRNEQFF
v_call: TRBV7-3; d_call: NA; cdr3_aa: CASSFGGSGDANTGELFF
v_call: TRBV5-4; d_call: TRBD1; cdr3_aa: CASHRQGADTQYF
v_call: TRBV24-1; d_call: TRBD1; cdr3_aa: CATSGGSDGYTF
v_call: TRBV13; d_call: TRBD2; cdr3_aa: CASSLGQGLAGNEQYF
v_call: TRBV14; d_call: NA; cdr3_aa: CASSQVRGLGPETQYF
v_call: TRBV10-3; d_call: TRBD2; cdr3_aa: CAMSSGRATDEQFF
v_call: TRBV18; d_call: TRBD1; cdr3_aa: CASSISTPGQGQETQYF
v_call: TRBV29-1; d_call: NA; cdr3_aa: CSVEGTVVNEQFF
v_call: TRBV5-4; d_call: TRBD2; cdr3_aa: CASSPGVGGEQYF
v_call: TRBV9; d_call: NA; cdr3_aa: CASSYRGGGGELFF
v_call: TRBV6-1; d_call: NA; cdr3_aa: CASSDGTSGAYEQYF
v_call: TRBV5-1; d_call: TRBD2; cdr3_aa: CASSFSGRHTGELFF
v_call: TRBV7-3; d_call: TRBD1; cdr3_aa: CASSAGTGVGEQYF
v_call: TRBV5-1; d_call: NA; cdr3_aa: CASSLAFLSPLHF
v_call: TRBV11-3; d_call: TRBD2; cdr3_aa: CASSLGLAVYEQYF
v_call: TRBV10-3; d_call: NA; cdr3_aa: CAIKPDSSYNSPLHF
v_call: TRBV7-8; d_call: TRBD2; cdr3_aa: CASSQAASGRNTQYF
v_call: TRBV9; d_call: NA; cdr3_aa: CASSPGEGGNQPQHF
v_call: TRBV27; d_call: NA; cdr3_aa: CASSQTVKNTEAFF
v_call: TRBV19; d_call: NA; cdr3_aa: CASGGFYNSPLHF